This T cell receptor beta chain is drawn from a study of blood T cell repertoires in COVID-19. For the study at large: The analysed material was cDNA or gDNA that came from T cells, B-cell-depleted T cells, or PBMCs.

Original methodology: Scientists estimated how many nucleated cells there were by amplifying reference gene primers. Data came from immunoSEQ multiplex PCR; TCRdb stores just in-frame clones and leaves some out. V and J calls and clone size come straight from that table; D and trimming were deduced from the DNA. This repertoire shows some 50,000 clones, over 65% found once; its top ten account for about 8.8%. The V end lost 2 bases, the J end lost 6 bases, and 10 bases lay between the germline ends. The CDR3 sequence is 14 residues long. Germline CDR1 reads KGHSH; CDR2 reads LQKENI. The chain recombines TRBV18 with TRBJ1-4, with D unclear. Sequencing input: peripheral blood. The TCR comes from a woman in her seventies with acute or convalescent COVID-19. In nucleotides, the CDR3 is TGTGCCAGCTCACCAATGGACGGGGATGAAAAACTGTTTTTT. Translated: CASSPMDGDEKLFF.